Reported below is one T cell receptor (beta chain). The data originate from a study of blood T cells in healthy people across ages. The ends were cut back, 10 bases at V and 6 bases at J, with 9 bases in the middle. CDR1 MNHEY and CDR2 SVGEGT come from the germline V gene. This CDR3 is 11 amino acids long. Primers used in a second PCR of roughly 6 to 12 cycles were a sample-barcoded 5' primer and a J-beta primer mix. TCRdb processed the 5' RACE reads anew with MiXCR; each CDR3 protein has one entry. Of over 1,300,000 distinct CDR3 sequences in the sample, around 59% were seen once. Sequences were obtained from blood. The TCR comes from a man between 18 and 35 years old in good health. The chain links TRBV6-2 or TRBV6-3 to TRBJ2-2; D not resolved. The CDR3 DNA is TGTGCCACCGGTGGGGCCGGGGAGCTGTTTTTT. Its translation: CATGGAGELFF.